This passage covers 24 T cell receptor beta chains from one sample sequenced in a study of PD-1 blockade in classical Hodgkin lymphoma. This table comes from immunoSEQ multiplex PCR, and its TCRdb copy is limited to in-frame clones, with some not included. Found here are about 40,000 clones, around 87% of them singletons; the top ten hold roughly 9%. Exposure to brentuximab vedotin varied, and each patient had relapsed following autologous stem cell transplantation. The material sequenced was peripheral blood mononuclear cells (PBMCs), taken at baseline. The origin of the receptors is a human donor with classical Hodgkin lymphoma.

V gene TRBV6-5 combines with J gene TRBJ1-6; 7 bases are shared with TRBD1. The germline V gene encodes CDR1 MNHEY and CDR2 SVGAGI. Losses at the gene ends were 0 bases for V and 8 bases for J; bases not matched to a gene: 1. The CDR3 is made up of 14 amino acids. CDR3 amino acids: CASSYSQGDSPLHF. CDR3 in DNA: TGTGCCAGCAGTTACTCGCAGGGGGATTCACCCCTCCACTTT.

The chain combines TRBV7-9 with TRBJ2-5; 9 nucleotides match TRBD2. CDR1 and CDR2 (germline): SEHNR, FQNEAQ (reference sequence). V lost 0 bases, J lost 5 bases, and 16 bases stayed unmatched. The CDR3 extends over 19 amino acids. CDR3 coding DNA: TGTGCCAGCAGCTTAGCGCGAGCTAGCGGGGAATGGGGAGTGGAGACCCAGTACTTC. Amino acid sequence: CASSLARASGEWGVETQYF. The variable domain in full, completed from reference TRBV7-9 and TRBJ2-5, reads DTGVSQNPRHKITKRGQNVTFRCDPISEHNRLYWYRQTLGQGPEFLTYFQNEAQLEKSRLLSDRFSAERPKGSFSTLEIQRTEQGDSAMYLCASSLARASGEWGVETQYFGPGTRLLVL.

This chain joins TRBV9 and TRBJ2-7; D unresolved. The CDR3 is 13 amino acids. V was pared by 3 bases and J by 0 bases, with 7 bases between. The germline V gene encodes CDR1 SGDLS and CDR2 YYNGEE. CDR3 DNA: TGTGCCAGCAGCGCCATAAACTCCTACGAGCAGTACTTC. It is translated as CASSAINSYEQYF. The variable domain in full, completed from reference TRBV9 and TRBJ2-7, reads DSGVTQTPKHLITATGQRVTLRCSPRSGDLSVYWYQQSLDQGLQFLIQYYNGEERAKGNILERFSAQQFPDLHSELNLSSLELGDSALYFCASSAINSYEQYFGPGTRLTVT.

The rearrangement uses TRBV6-1 and TRBJ2-7; 9 bases match TRBD1. The CDR3 sequence is 16 residues long. The ends lost 2 bases at V and 2 bases at J; junction bases unmatched: 7. CDR1 MNHNS and CDR2 SASEGT come from the germline V gene. For the CDR3, the DNA is TGTGCCAGCAGTGAACTGGTGACAGGGGGAGCCTACGAGCAGTACTTC. It translates to CASSELVTGGAYEQYF.

This clone was seen a single time. This chain connects TRBV7-3 to TRBJ2-5; D call uncertain. The V end lost 5 bases, the J end lost 2 bases, and 12 bases lay between the germline ends. CDR3 size: 14 residues. Looked up from germline, CDR1 is SGHTA and CDR2 is FQGTGA. This CDR3 is CASSPIGAQETQYF. The CDR3 DNA reads as TGTGCCAGCAGCCCCATTGGCGCACAAGAGACCCAGTACTTC.

The V gene is TRBV5-1, the J gene TRBJ1-5, with D perhaps TRBD1 (6 bases). V lost 4 bases to trimming and J lost 4 bases, with 24 bases between them. Germline V gene data show CDR1 as SGHRS and CDR2 as YFSETQ. The length of the CDR3 is 18 residues. Here the CDR3 reads CASSPTPGALSGNQPQHF. The CDR3, as DNA: TGCGCCAGCAGCCCGACTCCAGGGGCCCTGTCTGGGAATCAGCCCCAGCATTTT. The variable domain in full, completed from reference TRBV5-1 and TRBJ1-5, reads KAGVTQTPRYLIKTRGQQVTLSCSPISGHRSVSWYQQTPGQGLQFLFEYFSETQRNKGNFPGRFSGRQFSNSRSEMNVSTLELGDSALYLCASSPTPGALSGNQPQHFGDGTRLSIL.

V usage is TRBV2 and J usage is TRBJ1-1; TRBD1 matches 11 bases. V lost 8 bases to trimming and J lost 3 bases; unmatched junction nucleotides: 8. The germline gives CDR1 SNHLY, CDR2 FYNNEI. The CDR3 has 15 amino acids. CDR3 sequence reads: CASLKDRGLDTEAFF. The CDR3 DNA reads TGTGCCAGCCTCAAGGACAGGGGGCTGGACACTGAAGCTTTCTTT.

J is TRBJ2-3 and V is TRBV28; a possible D gene is TRBD2 (6 bases). Trimming removed 6 bases from V and 0 bases from J, with 13 bases in between. Germline V gene data show CDR1 as MDHEN and CDR2 as SYDVKM. The CDR3 loop spans 15 amino acids. CDR3: CASRGEARSTDTQYF. The CDR3 bases are TGTGCCAGCAGAGGGGAGGCTCGTAGCACAGATACGCAGTATTTT.

CDR3 loop: CANAGQGESDTQYF. The CDR3 DNA is TGTGCCAACGCCGGACAGGGAGAATCAGATACGCAGTATTTT. This chain connects TRBV10-3 to TRBJ2-3; 8 bases fit TRBD1. Germline V gene lookup returns CDR1 ENHRY and CDR2 SYGVKD. With 10 bases clipped from V and 4 bases from J, the junction kept 10 bases outside the gene matches. CDR3 size: 14 residues.

The rearrangement joins TRBV5-8 to TRBJ2-3; TRBD2 aligns across 11 bases. The CDR3 consists of 17 residues. V dropped 1 base and J dropped 0; count of bases not matched to a gene: 4. Germline values: CDR1 SGHTS, CDR2 YDEGEE. DNA of the CDR3: TGTGCCAGCAGCTTGACGGGGACTAGCGGAAGCACAGATACGCAGTATTTT. Residues: CASSLTGTSGSTDTQYF.

This chain connects TRBV2 to TRBJ2-3, with a weak D call TRBD2 (5 bases). Looked up from germline, CDR1 is SNHLY and CDR2 is FYNNEI. Trimming took 3 bases from V and 5 from J, leaving 15 bases between them. The CDR3 has 15 amino acids. For the CDR3, the DNA is TGTGCCAGCAGTGATGACGGGAACCTCGGAGATACGCAGTATTTT. Protein: CASSDDGNLGDTQYF.

The rearrangement joins TRBV28 to TRBJ2-3; D is unclear. Looked up from germline, CDR1 is MDHEN and CDR2 is SYDVKM. V was cut by 2 bases and J by 3 bases, with 6 bases left in between. The CDR3 loop spans 13 amino acids. The chain's CDR3 is CASSLKLTDTQYF. CDR3 DNA: TGTGCCAGCAGTTTAAAACTGACAGATACGCAGTATTTT.

The V call is TRBV19, the J call TRBJ2-5, with D possibly being TRBD2 (5 bases). The length of the CDR3 is 14 residues. The ends were cut back, 6 bases at V and 1 base at J, with 12 bases in the middle. CDR1 and CDR2 from the germline V gene are LNHDA and SQIVND (reference sequence). The CDR3 DNA reads TGTGCCAGTAGACGAAGCGGAGTCCAAGAGACCCAGTACTTC. Translation gives CASRRSGVQETQYF.

This clone appeared once. The chain is built from TRBV5-1 and TRBJ1-1; TRBD1 matches at 7 bases. The V gene end was trimmed by 0 bases and the J gene end by 0 bases; junction bases not matched to a gene: 5. CDR1 and CDR2 (germline): SGHRS, YFSETQ. The CDR3 totals 16 residues. The CDR3 protein is CASSLAGGQMNTEAFF. The CDR3 DNA sequence: TGCGCCAGCAGCTTGGCCGGGGGACAGATGAACACTGAAGCTTTCTTT.

The rearrangement uses TRBV7-9 and TRBJ1-4, with 7 bases matching TRBD1. Germline V gives CDR1 SEHNR, CDR2 FQNEAQ (reference sequence). The CDR3 consists of 19 residues. V lost 1 base to trimming and J lost 0 bases; unmatched junction nucleotides: 11. The CDR3 sequence: CASSLGFGTVSPTNEKLFF. In DNA, the CDR3 is TGTGCCAGCAGCTTAGGCTTCGGGACAGTTTCACCAACTAATGAAAAACTGTTTTTT.

CDR3 in DNA: TGTGCCAGCAGCGTAGCCTGGGACGGCCGCTCCGAGCAGTACTTC. This sequence encodes CASSVAWDGRSEQYF. The genes are TRBV9 and TRBJ2-5, with D perhaps being TRBD1 or TRBD2 (5 bases each). The J call is uncertain, as TRBJ2-7 better fits the DNA end. The length of the CDR3 is 15 residues. The germline gives CDR1 SGDLS, CDR2 YYNGEE.

The V and J genes are TRBV29-1 and TRBJ2-7; no definite D call. CDR1 is SQVTM and CDR2 is ANQGSEA in the germline V gene. The CDR3 has 12 amino acids. V lost 2 bases and J 1 base, leaving 6 bases between the germline ends. The CDR3 DNA sequence: TGCAGCGTTGAACTGGCGTCCTACGAGCAGTACTTC. This translates into CSVELASYEQYF.

The chain carries TRBV28 and TRBJ2-7; 8 bases are shared with TRBD2. The CDR3 is 19 amino acids. Germline V gene data show CDR1 as MDHEN and CDR2 as SYDVKM. V gave up 1 base and J gave up 5 bases; unmatched junction bases: 19. CDR3 protein: CASSLFLWGAGTRDNEQYF. The CDR3 coding sequence is TGTGCCAGCAGTTTATTCTTGTGGGGAGCCGGGACTAGGGACAACGAGCAGTACTTC.

The chain links TRBV5-4 to TRBJ1-5; D not resolved. CDR3 length equals 15 residues. V lost 4 bases, J lost 10 bases, and 21 bases lay in between. Germline V lookup: CDR1 SGHNT, CDR2 YYREEE (reference sequence). CDR3 nucleotide sequence: TGTGCCAGCAGCCAAGATAGTGAGGGCCGCGGACCCCAGCATTTT. Translation gives CASSQDSEGRGPQHF.

The count of this clone is one. The V gene is TRBV6-5, the J gene TRBJ1-2, with D perhaps TRBD1 (6 bases). The CDR3 length is 14 residues. Trimming cost V 8 bases and J 8 bases, with 21 bases left between them. Germline assignment: CDR1 MNHEY and CDR2 SVGAGI. In DNA form, the CDR3 reads TGTGCCAGCCAAAACGACAGGCAACGGGGGGGCTACACCTTC. This codes for CASQNDRQRGGYTF.

Regarding this clone: Within the sample, other DNA sequences also encode this same CDR3. J is TRBJ1-2 and V is TRBV5-6, with no clear D. The V gene lost 1 base and the J gene lost 4 bases, with 5 bases spanning the gap. The germline V gene has CDR1 SGHDT and CDR2 YYEEEE. The length of the CDR3 is 12 residues. The CDR3 protein is CASSLSSYGYTF. In nucleotides, the CDR3 is TGTGCCAGCAGCTTGAGCAGCTATGGCTACACCTTC.

The genes are TRBV7-2 and TRBJ2-3, with 7 bases lining up with TRBD2. The CDR3 spans 16 residues. The V gene end was trimmed by 5 bases and the J gene end by 2 bases; junction bases not matched to a gene: 10. Germline V gene sequence: CDR1 SGHTA, CDR2 FQGNSA. CDR3 protein: CASSPDGGGVTDTQYF. CDR3 DNA sequence: TGTGCCAGCAGCCCGGACGGGGGAGGGGTCACAGATACGCAGTATTTT.

The rearrangement uses TRBV11-2 and TRBJ1-1; D is possibly TRBD1 (6 bases). Germline loops: CDR1 SGHAT, CDR2 FQNNGV. The CDR3 is 14 residues long. V was trimmed by 0 bases and J by 7 bases, leaving 12 bases between them. CDR3 DNA: TGTGCCAGCAGCTTAGACCGGACAGCTTATGAAGCTTTCTTT. This sequence encodes CASSLDRTAYEAFF.

The chain joins TRBV4-1 to TRBJ2-1; 7 positions match TRBD1. CDR1 is MGHRA and CDR2 is YSYEKL in the germline V gene. The trim removed 4 bases at V and 2 bases at J, leaving 5 bases unmatched. This CDR3 region has 15 residues. The CDR3 loop reads CASSLEGGPYNEQFF. The CDR3 nucleotides read TGCGCCAGCAGCCTGGAAGGGGGCCCCTACAATGAGCAGTTCTTC.